Presented here are 7 T cell receptor beta chains from one specimen sequenced in a study of blood T cell repertoires in COVID-19. Libraries were prepared by immunoSEQ multiplex PCR; TCRdb keeps only in-frame clonotypes and omits some of them. In the table there are more than 150,000 clones, approximately 86% of which are singletons. The specimen sequenced was peripheral blood. These receptors all stem from a man aged 65 to 85 with active or convalescent COVID-19.

The chain has TRBV4-3 and TRBJ1-2; D may be TRBD1 (6 bases). Germline-derived CDR1 and CDR2 are LGHNA and YSLEER. The CDR3 spans 14 residues. Trimming took off 4 bases at V and 7 bases at J, with 16 bases between the two ends. CDR3 in amino acids: CASSLGLGAGGYTF. Here the CDR3 DNA reads TGCGCCAGCAGCCTAGGGCTGGGGGCTGGTGGCTACACCTTC.

CDR3 in amino acids: CASRVRQGRSNQPQHF. The CDR3 coding sequence is TGTGCCAGCCGTGTTAGACAGGGCCGTAGCAATCAGCCCCAGCATTTT. This rearrangement joins TRBV28 to TRBJ1-5, with TRBD1 matching over 7 bases. Germline trimming cut 8 bases from V and 0 bases from J; bases unmatched to any gene: 10. The germline gives CDR1 MDHEN, CDR2 SYDVKM. The CDR3 spans 16 residues.

With regard to this clone: This sample also contains other DNA sequences that code for the same CDR3. The CDR3 bases are TGTGCCACCAGTGAGAGCGGGACAGGGGGCGAAAAACTGTTTTTT. This codes for CATSESGTGGEKLFF. The J gene is TRBJ1-4, the V gene TRBV24-1; 12 bases line up with TRBD1. V was clipped by 4 bases and J by 8 bases; unmatched bases: 4. CDR1 and CDR2 (germline): KGHDR, SFDVKD. There are 15 residues in the CDR3.

The J gene is TRBJ1-1, the V gene TRBV11-2; no clear D gene. The CDR3 totals 14 residues. CDR1 and CDR2 from the germline V gene are SGHAT and FQNNGV. The V gene lost 7 bases and the J gene lost 11 bases, with 23 bases spanning the gap. CDR3 DNA: TGTGCCAGCACCCCTTCCCGGGTAGCGGGTAAGGCTTTCTTT. It translates to CASTPSRVAGKAFF. The full variable domain, in which reference TRBV11-2 and TRBJ1-1 provide the parts outside the CDR3, is EAGVAQSPRYKIIEKRQSVAFWCNPISGHATLYWYQQILGQGPKLLIQFQNNGVVDDSQLPKDRFSAERLKGVDSTLKIQPAKLEDSAVYLCASTPSRVAGKAFFGQGTRLTVV.

This rearrangement joins TRBV6-5 to TRBJ2-1; 7 bases are shared with TRBD1. The CDR3 extends over 14 amino acids. Germline V CDR1 and CDR2: MNHEY, SVGAGI. With V trimmed by 11 bases and J by 4 bases, 11 bases remained unmatched. This chain's CDR3 is CASQGMVGYNEQFF. CDR3 bases: TGTGCCTCACAGGGGATGGTGGGTTACAATGAGCAGTTCTTC.

The chain employs TRBV7-2 and TRBJ1-3; D may be TRBD1 (5 bases). V lost 5 bases, J lost 4 bases, and 9 bases lay in between. The length of the CDR3 is 13 residues. Germline lookup yields CDR1 SGHTA and CDR2 FQGNSA. This CDR3 is CASSPRQGNTIYF. DNA for the CDR3: TGTGCCAGCAGCCCCCGACAGGGAAACACCATATATTTT.

The V call is TRBV11-2, the J call TRBJ2-7; D call uncertain. The V and J ends lost 0 bases and 2 bases respectively, with 2 bases between them. CDR1 is SGHAT and CDR2 is FQNNGV in the germline V gene. The CDR3 is made up of 12 amino acids. The CDR3 spells CASSLDTYEQYF. DNA for the CDR3: TGTGCCAGCAGCTTAGATACCTACGAGCAGTACTTC.